This T cell receptor beta chain derives from a study of cytomegalovirus exposure and HLA in healthy donors. CDR1 and CDR2 (germline): MNHNS, SASEGT. The CDR3 extends over 12 amino acids. V lost 6 bases and J lost 6, with 9 bases in between. Points from the study as a whole: The study listed 150 to 200 cytomegalovirus-associated TCR beta chains.

It was with 60 Vbeta and 13 Jbeta primers that the PCR ran. Produced via immunoSEQ multiplex PCR; TCRdb's table is partial and in-frame only. The sample consists of 100,000 to 150,000 clones, 60% to 85% of them appearing once. In the case of this clone: The antigen is not known.

The sequence came from a man aged 50 or older in good health and CMV-seronegative. This sequence joins TRBV6-1 and TRBJ1-5; D possibly corresponds to TRBD1 (5 bases). The sequenced sample was PBMCs. CDR3 sequence: CASRGQGQPQHF. CDR3 nucleotides: TGTGCCAGCAGGGGCCAGGGTCAGCCCCAGCATTTT.